Listed below are T cell receptor beta chains from one sample, sequenced in a study of T cells in Graves' hyperthyroidism and ophthalmopathy. TCRdb used MiXCR to reprocess the multiplex PCR reads, holding one entry per CDR3 protein. There are under 600,000 distinct CDR3 sequences in the sample; around 16% occur only once, and less than 3.5% lies in the top ten. Source material: blood. The receptors derive from a woman aged 35 to 49 with Graves' ophthalmopathy. Both conserved end residues are part of each CDR3. Each record gives: V gene, D gene, J gene, clone size, CDR3 protein, CDR3 DNA. The D gene is left open where the match is weak. Size tells how often a clone was seen (once, few, many) or the class of an expanded clone, and some rows leave it out.

V gene: TRBV18
D gene: -
J gene: TRBJ1-1
clone size: many
CDR3 protein: CASSPGIRTTEAFF
CDR3 DNA: TGTGCCAGCTCACCTGGGATCAGGACCACTGAAGCTTTCTTT

V gene: TRBV12-3/TRBV12-4
D gene: TRBD1
J gene: TRBJ1-5
clone size: -
CDR3 protein: CASSRDRGPWDF
CDR3 DNA: TGTGCCAGCAGTCGGGACAGGGGCCCCTGGGATTTT

V gene: TRBV5-5
D gene: -
J gene: TRBJ1-1
clone size: many
CDR3 protein: CASSFDPNTEAFF
CDR3 DNA: TGTGCCAGCAGCTTCGATCCGAACACTGAAGCTTTCTTT

V gene: TRBV19
D gene: -
J gene: TRBJ2-5
clone size: -
CDR3 protein: CPSSNRQETQYF
CDR3 DNA: TGTCCCAGTAGTAACAGGCAAGAGACCCAGTACTTC

V gene: TRBV12-3/TRBV12-4
D gene: TRBD1
J gene: TRBJ1-2
clone size: -
CDR3 protein: CASSLGLQGAGYGYTF
CDR3 DNA: TGTGCCAGCAGTTTAGGGCTACAGGGGGCGGGCTATGGCTACACCTTC

V gene: TRBV3-1
D gene: -
J gene: TRBJ2-2
clone size: many
CDR3 protein: CASSISANTGELFF
CDR3 DNA: TGTGCCAGCAGCATATCGGCGAACACCGGGGAGCTGTTTTTT

V gene: TRBV28
D gene: TRBD1
J gene: TRBJ1-5
clone size: many
CDR3 protein: CASRTDRVGQPQHF
CDR3 DNA: TGTGCCAGCAGAACAGACAGGGTGGGTCAGCCCCAGCATTTT

V gene: TRBV28
D gene: -
J gene: TRBJ1-3
clone size: -
CDR3 protein: CASSLRGNYGNTIYF
CDR3 DNA: TGTGCCAGCAGTTTGCGAGGCAATTATGGAAACACCATATATTTT

V gene: TRBV25-1
D gene: TRBD1
J gene: TRBJ2-7
clone size: -
CDR3 protein: CASRGQERHEQYF
CDR3 DNA: TGTGCCAGCAGAGGACAGGAGCGGCACGAGCAGTACTTC

V gene: TRBV27
D gene: -
J gene: TRBJ2-2
clone size: few
CDR3 protein: CASSLYLPGQGSTGELFF
CDR3 DNA: TGTGCCAGCAGTTTATACCTCCCGGGTCAGGGCAGCACCGGGGAGCTGTTTTTT